One and the same sample provided the 23 T cell receptor beta chains below, sequenced in a study of Ad26.COV2.S vaccination and SARS-CoV-2 variants. Sample treatment: roughly 18 received Ad26.COV2.S at low or high dose, single or two shots; roughly five received placebo; per-sample allocation not given. Sampling happened 63 days after the first vaccine or placebo injection. Sequencing used immunoSEQ multiplex PCR; TCRdb keeps in-frame clones, though not all of them. Found here are hundreds of thousands of clones, around 92% of them singletons; the top ten hold approximately 1.5%. Sequencing used peripheral blood, obtained in a trial of Ad26.COV2.S vaccine versus placebo. The source is a person aged 18-60 years who received the Ad26.COV2.S COVID-19 vaccine or a placebo.

This rearrangement joins TRBV19 to TRBJ2-2, with 11 bases that match TRBD1. CDR1 is LNHDA and CDR2 is SQIVND in the germline V gene (reference sequence). The CDR3 covers 16 residues. The junction had 3 bases not matched to a gene; V was cut back by 1 base and J by 5 bases. The CDR3 bases are TGTGCCAGTAGTATAGGGGGGACAGGGGGAACCGGGGAGCTGTTTTTT. It yields the protein CASSIGGTGGTGELFF.

The chain employs TRBV10-3 and TRBJ2-1; D is ambiguous. The germline gives CDR1 ENHRY, CDR2 SYGVKD. V lost 0 bases to trimming and J lost 7 bases, with 10 bases between them. The CDR3 totals 14 residues. In DNA form, the CDR3 reads TGTGCCATCAGTGAGTCGATTGTGGGAAATGAGCAGTTCTTC. Amino acid sequence: CAISESIVGNEQFF.

The genes are TRBV10-3 and TRBJ1-1; TRBD1 is a possible D gene (5 bases). Germline assignment: CDR1 ENHRY and CDR2 SYGVKD. CDR3 length equals 14 residues. Deletions cut 3 bases from V and 6 bases from J, with 14 bases between. CDR3 in DNA: TGTGCCATCAGTGACGGGACGGACCGCCCTGAAGCTTTCTTT. Protein: CAISDGTDRPEAFF.

V gene TRBV6-5 combines with J gene TRBJ1-2; the D gene is possibly TRBD1 (6 bases). CDR3 length: 13 residues. CDR1 MNHEY and CDR2 SVGAGI come from the germline V gene. V was cut by 10 bases and J by 5 bases, with 17 bases left in between. In DNA form, the CDR3 reads TGTGCCATCCGCAGGGGTAGAGATTATGGCTACACCTTC. Protein: CAIRRGRDYGYTF.

The rearrangement links TRBV29-1 to TRBJ2-1, with D tentatively TRBD2 (5 bases). Germline V gene sequence: CDR1 SQVTM, CDR2 ANQGSEA. This CDR3 is built from 14 residues. V was shortened by 1 base and J by 4 bases, with 11 bases between the two germline ends. The CDR3 DNA is TGCAGCGTTGAAGTCGGGGATTCTTACAATGAGCAGTTCTTC. This sequence encodes CSVEVGDSYNEQFF.

The V gene is TRBV4-3, the J gene TRBJ1-5; D not certain. Trimming pared 2 bases from V and 1 base from J, leaving 9 bases between. The CDR3 loop spans 15 amino acids. Germline CDR1 and CDR2: LGHNA and YSLEER. Here the CDR3 reads CASSQMLSSNQPQHF. The DNA of the CDR3 is TGCGCCAGCAGCCAAATGTTGTCGAGCAATCAGCCCCAGCATTTT.

A few counts support this clone. The chain is built from TRBV3-1 (or the pseudogene TRBV3-2) and TRBJ2-3; no definite D call. Per the germline V gene, CDR1 is LGHDT and CDR2 is YNNKEL (reference sequence). The CDR3 spans 14 residues. Trimming cost V 1 base and J 6 bases, with 11 bases left between them. Here the CDR3 DNA reads TGTGCCAGCAGCCAAGCAGACCCAGCCGATACGCAGTATTTT. Translation gives CASSQADPADTQYF.

This clone came up once. V gene TRBV5-1 combines with J gene TRBJ2-2, with a possible D match to TRBD2 (5 bases). V lost 6 bases and J lost 8, with 20 bases in between. From germline, CDR1 is SGHRS and CDR2 YFSETQ. This CDR3 comprises 15 residues. CDR3 region: CASTSGMDWRGELFF. The CDR3 DNA reads as TGCGCCAGCACCTCGGGAATGGACTGGCGGGGGGAGCTGTTTTTT.

The J gene is TRBJ1-4, the V gene TRBV9; 7 bases match TRBD1. The CDR3 has 17 residues. The germline V gene encodes CDR1 SGDLS and CDR2 YYNGEE. The V segment lost 3 bases and the J segment 3 bases; nucleotides outside the gene matches: 11. CDR3 nucleotide sequence: TGTGCCAGCAGCGCGGGACAGCCCCGCTTACCTAATGAAAAACTGTTTTTT. It codes for CASSAGQPRLPNEKLFF. Full variable domain (rest looked up from reference TRBV9 and TRBJ1-4): DSGVTQTPKHLITATGQRVTLRCSPRSGDLSVYWYQQSLDQGLQFLIQYYNGEERAKGNILERFSAQQFPDLHSELNLSSLELGDSALYFCASSAGQPRLPNEKLFFGSGTQLSVL.

CDR3 sequence (DNA): TGTGCCAGCACCGTAGGCGGGGCAAAGATGAACACTGAAGCTTTCTTT. Translation gives CASTVGGAKMNTEAFF. This rearrangement joins TRBV6-6 to TRBJ1-1, with a possible D match to TRBD1 (5 bases). This CDR3 has 16 amino acids. The V end was cut by 7 bases, the J end by 0 bases, with 18 bases between. Germline CDR1 MNHNY, CDR2 SVGAGI (reference sequence).

V is TRBV19 and J is TRBJ1-6; D is unclear. Germline V gene sequence: CDR1 LNHDA, CDR2 SQIVND (reference sequence). The CDR3 totals 15 residues. V lost 3 bases and J lost 2, with 8 bases in between. CDR3 coding DNA: TGTGCCAGTAGTATTCCGGCCGCCTATAATTCACCCCTCCACTTT. It encodes CASSIPAAYNSPLHF. Together with reference TRBV19 and TRBJ1-6, the CDR3 gives the full variable domain: DGGITQSPKYLFRKEGQNVTLSCEQNLNHDAMYWYRQDPGQGLRLIYYSQIVNDFQKGDIAEGYSVSREKKESFPLTVTSAQKNPTAFYLCASSIPAAYNSPLHFGNGTRLTVT.

This chain uses TRBV11-1 with TRBJ2-1, with 7 nucleotides matching TRBD2. V trimming: 1 base; J trimming: 7 bases; junction bases outside the gene matches: 4. This CDR3 region has 14 residues. Germline-derived CDR1 and CDR2 are SGHAT and FQDESV (reference sequence). Here the CDR3 DNA reads TGTGCCAGCAGCTTAGACGGGGGGACGAATGAGCAGTTCTTC. Residues: CASSLDGGTNEQFF.

This chain links TRBV3-1 (or the pseudogene TRBV3-2) with TRBJ1-1; D unclear. CDR1 and CDR2 (germline): LGHDT, YNNKEL (reference sequence). V lost 4 bases to trimming and J lost 2 bases, with 17 bases between them. CDR3 size: 16 residues. CDR3 in amino acids: CASSPRLGQDNTEAFF. The CDR3 bases are TGTGCCAGCAGCCCTCGCCTCGGGCAGGACAACACTGAAGCTTTCTTT.

The V gene is TRBV7-2, the J gene TRBJ1-2, with D unresolved. V lost 4 bases to trimming and J lost 5 bases, with 11 bases between them. CDR1 is SGHTA and CDR2 is FQGNSA in the germline V gene. This CDR3 region has 13 residues. The CDR3 here is CASSSGLGYGYTF. The CDR3 coding sequence is TGTGCCAGCAGCTCTGGGCTTGGGTATGGCTACACCTTC.

This clone has a single count. The chain has TRBV19 and TRBJ2-5; 9 nucleotides align to TRBD1. Trimming at V came to 0 bases and at J to 4 bases, leaving 9 bases not matched to a gene. In germline, CDR1 is LNHDA, CDR2 SQIVND (reference sequence). The CDR3 is 17 amino acids. This chain's CDR3 is CASSIDAEQGARETQYF. The CDR3 DNA reads as TGTGCCAGTAGTATAGACGCGGAACAGGGGGCGCGAGAGACCCAGTACTTC.

The chain is built from TRBV18 and TRBJ1-3; 7 nucleotides align to TRBD1. J gave up 4 bases and V 4 bases, and 4 bases lay outside the gene matches. In germline, CDR1 is KGHSH, CDR2 LQKENI. The CDR3 length is 14 residues. The CDR3 DNA is TGTGCCAGCTCACAACAGGGGACAGGAAACACCATATATTTT. Translation: CASSQQGTGNTIYF.

The CDR3 DNA sequence: TGTGCCAGCAGCCGCCTCGGGGGGAAAACCTACGAGCAGTACTTC. It specifies CASSRLGGKTYEQYF. The chain carries TRBV6-5 and TRBJ2-7; TRBD2 aligns across 7 bases. CDR3 length equals 15 residues. Germline values: CDR1 MNHEY, CDR2 SVGAGI. Trimming cost V 6 bases and J 2 bases; bases outside gene matches: 10.

The rearrangement uses TRBV24-1 and TRBJ2-7, with a weak D call TRBD1 (6 bases). This CDR3 has 12 amino acids. Germline V lookup: CDR1 KGHDR, CDR2 SFDVKD. V lost 5 bases and J lost 6, with 10 bases in between. DNA for the CDR3: TGTGCCACCAGTGCAGGGGCGGGCGAGCAGTACTTC. This encodes CATSAGAGEQYF.

The rearrangement uses TRBV7-9 and TRBJ2-3; 9 bases align to TRBD2. Trimming at V came to 5 bases and at J to 4 bases, leaving 7 bases not matched to a gene. CDR1 is SEHNR and CDR2 is FQNEAQ in the germline V gene (reference sequence). This CDR3 is built from 15 residues. CDR3 region: CASSPSGAKADTQYF. The CDR3 DNA reads as TGTGCCAGCAGCCCTAGCGGGGCCAAGGCAGATACGCAGTATTTT.

The genes are TRBV7-2 and TRBJ1-3; D remains ambiguous. This CDR3 is built from 15 residues. The ends were cut back, 1 base at V and 0 bases at J, with 7 bases in the middle. Germline values: CDR1 SGHTA, CDR2 FQGNSA. CDR3 coding DNA: TGTGCCAGCAGCTTAGGGCGATTCTCTGGAAACACCATATATTTT. The encoded protein is CASSLGRFSGNTIYF.

The chain has TRBV24-1 and TRBJ2-2; D is ambiguous. In germline, CDR1 is KGHDR, CDR2 SFDVKD. The CDR3 length is 15 residues. Trimming removed 4 bases from V and 4 bases from J, with 12 bases in between. The CDR3, as DNA: TGTGCCACCAGTGACCAGACCCAGACCACCGGGGAGCTGTTTTTT. Residues: CATSDQTQTTGELFF.

In nucleotides, the CDR3 is TGTGCCAGCAAACGGAGCGGGACAGGTCCTGGCTACACCTTC. Translation: CASKRSGTGPGYTF. The chain joins TRBV2 to TRBJ1-2, with TRBD1 matching 8 bases. CDR3 size: 14 residues. The junction had 11 bases not matched to a gene; V was cut back by 7 bases and J by 7 bases. The germline CDR1 and CDR2 sequences are SNHLY and FYNNEI.

The rearrangement links TRBV6-5 to TRBJ2-3; TRBD2 aligns across 13 bases. The CDR3 consists of 14 residues. From germline, CDR1 is MNHEY and CDR2 SVGAGI. The J segment lost 8 bases and the V segment lost 6 bases, leaving 5 bases of the junction unmatched. The CDR3 loop reads CASSLGLAGVTQYF. The CDR3, as DNA: TGTGCCAGCAGCCTTGGACTAGCGGGAGTTACGCAGTATTTT.